These 20 T cell receptor beta chains were sequenced from one sample in a study of CD8+ T cells in alopecia areata. As the sequencing template, cDNA was produced by extracting RNA and reverse transcribing it. The assay was immunoSEQ multiplex PCR, and TCRdb's table has in-frame clones only and misses some. The sample consists of more than 150,000 clones, around 50% of them appearing once. The sequenced sample was CD8+ T cells sorted from blood, obtained at week 0. Receptor source: a human donor with alopecia areata.

The rearrangement links TRBV2 to TRBJ1-2; 7 nucleotides line up with TRBD1. V lost 3 bases and J lost 6; bases outside the gene matches: 10. The germline CDR1 and CDR2 sequences are SNHLY and FYNNEI. The CDR3 length is 15 residues. The chain's CDR3 is CASSEAPGTDHGYTF. The CDR3 DNA sequence: TGTGCCAGCAGTGAGGCCCCCGGGACAGATCATGGCTACACCTTC.

This clone was picked up a small number of times. In nucleotides, the CDR3 is TGTGCCAGCAGCCGCACCGGGACAGGCGCCACAGATACGCAGTATTTT. Its translation is CASSRTGTGATDTQYF. The chain uses TRBV7-3 and TRBJ2-3, with TRBD1 identical over 8 bases. The CDR3 is 16 residues long. The J segment lost 2 bases and the V segment lost 5 bases, leaving 9 bases of the junction unmatched. Germline V gene sequence: CDR1 SGHTA, CDR2 FQGTGA. Using reference TRBV7-3 and TRBJ2-3 for the parts outside the CDR3, the full variable domain is GAGVSQTPSNKVTEKGKYVELRCDPISGHTALYWYRQSLGQGPEFLIYFQGTGAADDSGLPNDRFFAVRPEGSVSTLKIQRTERGDSAVYLCASSRTGTGATDTQYFGPGTRLTVL.

The chain's CDR3 is CSVEDEYEQYF. The CDR3 DNA sequence: TGCAGCGTTGAAGACGAGTACGAGCAGTACTTC. The V gene is TRBV29-1, the J gene TRBJ2-7; D call uncertain. Germline CDR1 SQVTM, CDR2 ANQGSEA. Trimming cost V 0 bases and J 4 bases, with 4 bases left between them. The CDR3 sequence is 11 residues long.

This clone was observed a handful of times. The CDR3 region is CASSQEIQLNTEAFF. The DNA of the CDR3 is TGCGCCAGCAGCCAAGAAATCCAACTCAACACTGAAGCTTTCTTT. This rearrangement joins TRBV4-3 to TRBJ1-1; D call uncertain. Trimming removed 0 bases at V and 2 bases at J, with 10 bases between. The V gene's germline CDR1 is LGHNA and CDR2 YSLEER. The CDR3 loop spans 15 amino acids.

This clone was counted between two and nine times. V is TRBV4-3 and J is TRBJ2-7, with D possibly TRBD1 on 5 matching bases. V was trimmed by 4 bases and J by 7 bases, leaving 14 bases between them. The germline gives CDR1 LGHNA, CDR2 YSLEER. CDR3 length: 13 residues. The CDR3: CASSPTMGREQYF. The CDR3 DNA reads TGCGCCAGCAGCCCCACGATGGGGCGGGAGCAGTACTTC.

CDR3 amino acids: CAWRIGGRTEAFF. The CDR3 DNA reads TGTGCCTGGCGAATAGGGGGCAGGACTGAAGCTTTCTTT. The chain links TRBV30 to TRBJ1-1; 7 nucleotides line up with TRBD1. J lost 5 bases, V lost 5 bases, and 8 bases had no gene match. In germline, CDR1 is GTSNPN, CDR2 SVGIG (reference sequence). The CDR3 covers 13 residues.

This chain uses TRBV12-5 with TRBJ2-5; no clear D. The germline gives CDR1 LGHNT, CDR2 FRNRAP. Between the trimmed V and J ends, which lost 3 bases and 4 bases, there was a span of 3 bases. This CDR3 contains 11 residues. CDR3 DNA sequence: TGTGCTAGTGGTTTACGAGAGACCCAGTACTTC. Translation gives CASGLRETQYF.

The J gene is TRBJ2-5, the V gene TRBV7-8, with D perhaps being TRBD1 or TRBD2 (6 bases each). Germline CDR1 is SGHVS and CDR2 is FQNEAQ. The V gene lost 1 base and the J gene lost 6 bases, with 12 bases spanning the gap. The CDR3 consists of 14 residues. The CDR3 nucleotides read TGTGCCAGCAGCTTAGTTGGCGGGGACAAGACCCAGTACTTC. Translated: CASSLVGGDKTQYF. Using reference TRBV7-8 and TRBJ2-5 for the parts outside the CDR3, the full variable domain is GAGVSQSPRYKVAKRGQDVALRCDPISGHVSLFWYQQALGQGPEFLTYFQNEAQLDKSGLPSDRFFAERPEGSVSTLKIQRTQQEDSAVYLCASSLVGGDKTQYFGPGTRLLVL.

V is TRBV30 and J is TRBJ1-1; D is uncertain. CDR1 GTSNPN and CDR2 SVGIG come from the germline V gene (reference sequence). The CDR3 totals 13 residues. The V gene lost 3 bases and the J gene lost 10 bases, with 18 bases spanning the gap. The CDR3 DNA reads as TGTGCCTGGAGCGTGTCGACCGGGCAAGGAGCTTTCTTT. As protein: CAWSVSTGQGAFF.

In this sample, this clone turned up a few times. The chain has TRBV4-3 and TRBJ1-1; D gene uncertain. The CDR3 runs to 15 residues. Germline V gene sequence: CDR1 LGHNA, CDR2 YSLEER. With 4 bases removed from V and 3 bases from J, the gap between germline ends came to 15 bases. The CDR3 here is CASSRGVWEDTEAFF. CDR3 bases: TGCGCCAGCAGCCGGGGTGTATGGGAGGACACTGAAGCTTTCTTT.

The rearrangement joins TRBV7-8 to TRBJ1-6; possible D gene TRBD1, 6 bases. The V end lost 3 bases, the J end lost 1 base, and 13 bases lay between the germline ends. This CDR3 comprises 17 residues. Looked up from germline, CDR1 is SGHVS and CDR2 is FQNEAQ. CDR3 nucleotide sequence: TGTGCCAGCAGCTTGGGGGCTAGGCAGTCCTATAATTCACCCCTCCACTTT. Translated, it gives CASSLGARQSYNSPLHF. The whole variable domain, filled in from reference TRBV7-8 and TRBJ1-6, reads GAGVSQSPRYKVAKRGQDVALRCDPISGHVSLFWYQQALGQGPEFLTYFQNEAQLDKSGLPSDRFFAERPEGSVSTLKIQRTQQEDSAVYLCASSLGARQSYNSPLHFGNGTRLTVT.

V and J are TRBV27 and TRBJ2-7, with D possibly being TRBD1 or TRBD2 (7 bases each). The CDR3 spans 14 residues. Between the trimmed V and J ends, which lost 5 bases and 4 bases, there was a span of 15 bases. Germline V lookup: CDR1 MNHEY, CDR2 SMNVEV (reference sequence). CDR3 in DNA: TGTGCCAGCAGTAATCGACAGGGAGGGTACGAGCAGTACTTC. Encoded protein: CASSNRQGGYEQYF.

There are a few counts of this clone. This rearrangement joins TRBV4-1 to TRBJ2-3, with D tentatively TRBD2 (5 bases). V lost 3 bases and J 1 base, leaving 5 bases between the germline ends. Germline V gene lookup returns CDR1 MGHRA and CDR2 YSYEKL. This CDR3 has 13 residues. CDR3 nucleotide sequence: TGCGCCAGCAGCCAGCGGGGCACAGATACGCAGTATTTT. Its protein product is CASSQRGTDTQYF.

V and J are TRBV29-1 and TRBJ1-2; D may be TRBD1 (5 bases). Germline V gene lookup returns CDR1 SQVTM and CDR2 ANQGSEA. The CDR3 sequence is 14 residues long. The germline V and J ends were trimmed by 5 bases and 3 bases, with 16 bases remaining between them. DNA for the CDR3: TGCAGCGTTATAAGGCCAGCGGGGGACTATGGCTACACCTTC. Its translation is CSVIRPAGDYGYTF.

There are a few counts of this clone. The V and J genes are TRBV29-1 and TRBJ1-1; D is unclear. V was pared by 4 bases and J by 4 bases, with 10 bases between. Germline CDR1 reads SQVTM; CDR2 reads ANQGSEA. CDR3 size: 12 residues. CDR3 bases: TGCAGCGTTGTTGTGGGCTCCACTGAAGCTTTCTTT. This encodes CSVVVGSTEAFF.

This chain uses TRBV29-1 with TRBJ2-7, with a tentative D call TRBD2 (5 bases). The CDR3 sequence is 12 residues long. With 6 bases removed from V and 2 bases from J, the gap between germline ends came to 11 bases. CDR1 is SQVTM, CDR2 ANQGSEA, per germline. The CDR3 coding sequence is TGCAGCGTGAGGGTGGAGACCTACGAGCAGTACTTC. This translates into CSVRVETYEQYF.

The rearrangement links TRBV4-3 to TRBJ2-4; 10 nucleotides match TRBD2. The length of the CDR3 is 15 residues. The germline CDR1 and CDR2 sequences are LGHNA and YSLEER. With V trimmed by 3 bases and J by 4 bases, 3 bases remained unmatched. In DNA form, the CDR3 reads TGCGCCAGCAGCCAGTCACTAGCGGGGAAAAACATTCAGTACTTC. Translating gives CASSQSLAGKNIQYF.

This chain connects TRBV30 to TRBJ2-1; 7 bases fit TRBD1. The ends lost 5 bases at V and 10 bases at J; junction bases unmatched: 2. CDR1 GTSNPN and CDR2 SVGIG come from the germline V gene (reference sequence). The CDR3 runs 10 residues. The CDR3 nucleotides are TGTGCCTGGGGGGACAGCGAGCAGTTCTTC. Its protein is CAWGDSEQFF.

This sequence joins TRBV7-9 and TRBJ2-7; the D is unclear. This CDR3 spans 11 amino acids. V was shortened by 6 bases and J by 4 bases, with 7 bases between the two germline ends. The germline gives CDR1 SEHNR, CDR2 FQNEAQ (reference sequence). Written as DNA, the CDR3 is TGTGCCAGCAGAGACCGGTACGAGCAGTACTTC. It encodes CASRDRYEQYF.

This clone turned up a few times. The chain recombines TRBV5-1 with TRBJ2-3; D is perhaps TRBD2 (5 bases). This CDR3 region has 16 residues. With 2 bases removed from V and 6 bases from J, the gap between germline ends came to 19 bases. Germline CDR1 and CDR2: SGHRS and YFSETQ. In DNA form, the CDR3 reads TGCGCCAGCAGCTTAAGGCTAGCACCACCCACCGATACGCAGTATTTT. Its protein is CASSLRLAPPTDTQYF.